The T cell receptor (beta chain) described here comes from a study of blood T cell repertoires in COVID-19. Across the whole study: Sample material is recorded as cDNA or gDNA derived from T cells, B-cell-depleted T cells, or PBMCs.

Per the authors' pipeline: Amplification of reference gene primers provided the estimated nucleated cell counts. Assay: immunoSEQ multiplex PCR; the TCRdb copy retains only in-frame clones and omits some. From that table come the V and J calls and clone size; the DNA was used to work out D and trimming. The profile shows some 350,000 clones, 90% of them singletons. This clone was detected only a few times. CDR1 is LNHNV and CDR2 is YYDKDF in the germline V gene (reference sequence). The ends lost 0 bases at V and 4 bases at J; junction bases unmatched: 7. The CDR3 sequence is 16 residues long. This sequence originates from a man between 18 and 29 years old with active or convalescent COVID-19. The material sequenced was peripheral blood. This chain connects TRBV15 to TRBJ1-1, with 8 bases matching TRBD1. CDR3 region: CATSRERTGSSTEAFF. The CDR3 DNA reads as TGTGCCACCAGCAGAGAGAGGACAGGGTCTAGCACTGAAGCTTTCTTT.